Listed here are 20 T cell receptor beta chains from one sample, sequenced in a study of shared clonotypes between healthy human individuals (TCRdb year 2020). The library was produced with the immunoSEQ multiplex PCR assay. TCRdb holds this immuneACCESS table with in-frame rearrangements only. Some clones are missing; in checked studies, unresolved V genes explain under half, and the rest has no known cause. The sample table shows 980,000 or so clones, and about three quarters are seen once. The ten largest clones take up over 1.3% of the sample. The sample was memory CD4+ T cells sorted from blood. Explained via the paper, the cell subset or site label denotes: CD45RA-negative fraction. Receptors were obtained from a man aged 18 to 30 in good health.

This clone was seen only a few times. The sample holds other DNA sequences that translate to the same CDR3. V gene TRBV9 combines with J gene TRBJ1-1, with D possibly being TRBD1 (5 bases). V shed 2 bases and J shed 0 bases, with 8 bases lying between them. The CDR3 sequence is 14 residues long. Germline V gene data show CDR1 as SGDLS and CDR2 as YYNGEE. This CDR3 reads CASSVSGMNTEAFF. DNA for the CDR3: TGTGCCAGCAGCGTCTCAGGGATGAACACTGAAGCTTTCTTT.

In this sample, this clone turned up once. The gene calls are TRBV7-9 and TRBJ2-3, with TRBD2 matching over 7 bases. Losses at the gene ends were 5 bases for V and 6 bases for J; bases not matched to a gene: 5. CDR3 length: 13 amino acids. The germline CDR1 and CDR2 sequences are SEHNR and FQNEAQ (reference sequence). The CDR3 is CASSPPGGDTQYF. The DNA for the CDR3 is TGTGCCAGCAGCCCTCCGGGGGGTGATACGCAGTATTTT.

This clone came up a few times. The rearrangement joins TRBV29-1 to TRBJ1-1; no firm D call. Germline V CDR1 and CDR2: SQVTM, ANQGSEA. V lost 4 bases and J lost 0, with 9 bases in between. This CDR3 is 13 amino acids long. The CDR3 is CSVGPYLNTEAFF. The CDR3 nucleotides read TGCAGCGTTGGTCCGTACTTGAACACTGAAGCTTTCTTT.

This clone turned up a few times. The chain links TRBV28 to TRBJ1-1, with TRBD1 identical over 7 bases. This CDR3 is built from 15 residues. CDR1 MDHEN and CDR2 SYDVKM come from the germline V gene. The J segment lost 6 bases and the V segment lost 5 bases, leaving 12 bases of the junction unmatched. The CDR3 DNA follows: TGTGCCAGCAGTGTGCCCTTAGGGGGCAAGGCTGAAGCTTTCTTT. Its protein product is CASSVPLGGKAEAFF.

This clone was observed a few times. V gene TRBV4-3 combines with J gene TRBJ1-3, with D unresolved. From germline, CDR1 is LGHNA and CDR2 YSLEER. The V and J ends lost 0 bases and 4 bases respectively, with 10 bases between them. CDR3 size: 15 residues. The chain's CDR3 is CASSQDFNRGNTIYF. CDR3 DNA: TGCGCCAGCAGCCAAGATTTTAACAGAGGAAACACCATATATTTT.

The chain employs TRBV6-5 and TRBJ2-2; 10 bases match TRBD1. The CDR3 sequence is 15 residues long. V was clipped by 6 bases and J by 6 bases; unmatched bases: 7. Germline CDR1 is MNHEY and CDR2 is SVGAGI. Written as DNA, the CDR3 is TGTGCCAGCAGGACAGGGGGCACTGGGTCCGGGGAGCTGTTTTTT. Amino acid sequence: CASRTGGTGSGELFF.

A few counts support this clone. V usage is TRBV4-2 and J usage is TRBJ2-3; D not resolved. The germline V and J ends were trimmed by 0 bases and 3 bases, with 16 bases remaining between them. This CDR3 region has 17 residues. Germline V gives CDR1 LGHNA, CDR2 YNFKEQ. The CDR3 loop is CASSQDLGQLRTDTQYF. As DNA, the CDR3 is TGTGCCAGCAGCCAAGATCTTGGCCAGTTAAGGACAGATACGCAGTATTTT.

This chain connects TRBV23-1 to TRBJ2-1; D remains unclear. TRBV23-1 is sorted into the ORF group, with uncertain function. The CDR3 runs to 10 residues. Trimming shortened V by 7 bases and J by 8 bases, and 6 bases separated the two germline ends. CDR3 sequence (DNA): TGCGCCAGCAAAGGATATGAGCAGTTCTTC. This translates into CASKGYEQFF.

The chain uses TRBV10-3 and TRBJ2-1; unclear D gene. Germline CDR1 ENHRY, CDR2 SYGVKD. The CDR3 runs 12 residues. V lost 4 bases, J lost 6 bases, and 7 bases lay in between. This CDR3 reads CAISGMGNEQFF. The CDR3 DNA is TGTGCCATCAGTGGCATGGGCAATGAGCAGTTCTTC.

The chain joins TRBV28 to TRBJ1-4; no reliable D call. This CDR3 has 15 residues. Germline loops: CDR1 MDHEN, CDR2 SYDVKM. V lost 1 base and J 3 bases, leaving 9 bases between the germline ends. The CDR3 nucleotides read TGTGCCAGCAGTTTATTGCGGCAGTCTAATGAAAAACTGTTTTTT. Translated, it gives CASSLLRQSNEKLFF.

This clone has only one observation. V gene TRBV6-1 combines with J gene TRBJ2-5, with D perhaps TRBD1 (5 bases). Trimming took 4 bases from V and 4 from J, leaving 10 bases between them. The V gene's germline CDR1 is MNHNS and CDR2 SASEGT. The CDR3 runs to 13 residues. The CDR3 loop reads CASSADRRETQYF. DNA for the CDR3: TGTGCCAGCAGTGCCGACAGAAGAGAGACCCAGTACTTC.

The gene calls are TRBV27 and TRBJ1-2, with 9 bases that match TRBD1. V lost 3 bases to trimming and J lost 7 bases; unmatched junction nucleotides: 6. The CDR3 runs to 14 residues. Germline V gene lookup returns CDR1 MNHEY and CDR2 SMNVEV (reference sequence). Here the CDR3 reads CASSFSQGAGGYTF. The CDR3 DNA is TGTGCCAGCAGTTTTTCACAGGGGGCGGGTGGCTACACCTTC.

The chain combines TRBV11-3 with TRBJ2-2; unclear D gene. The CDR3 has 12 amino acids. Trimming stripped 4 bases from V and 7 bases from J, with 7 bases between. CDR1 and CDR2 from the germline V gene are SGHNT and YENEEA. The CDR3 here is CASSYDFGELFF. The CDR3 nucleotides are TGTGCCAGCAGCTACGACTTCGGGGAGCTGTTTTTT. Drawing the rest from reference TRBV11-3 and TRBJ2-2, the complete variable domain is EAGVVQSPRYKIIEKKQPVAFWCNPISGHNTLYWYLQNLGQGPELLIRYENEEAVDDSQLPKDRFSAERLKGVDSTLKIQPAELGDSAVYLCASSYDFGELFFGEGSRLTVL.

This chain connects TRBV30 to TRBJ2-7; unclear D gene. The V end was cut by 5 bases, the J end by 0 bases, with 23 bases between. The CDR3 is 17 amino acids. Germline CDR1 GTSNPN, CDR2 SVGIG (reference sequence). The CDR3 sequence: CAWGSQDAVKLSYEQYF. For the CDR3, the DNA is TGTGCCTGGGGATCCCAGGACGCAGTAAAACTCTCCTACGAGCAGTACTTC. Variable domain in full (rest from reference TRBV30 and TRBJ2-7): SQTIHQWPATLVQPVGSPLSLECTVEGTSNPNLYWYRQAAGRGLQLLFYSVGIGQISSEVPQNLSASRPQDRQFILSSKKLLLSDSGFYLCAWGSQDAVKLSYEQYFGPGTRLTVT.

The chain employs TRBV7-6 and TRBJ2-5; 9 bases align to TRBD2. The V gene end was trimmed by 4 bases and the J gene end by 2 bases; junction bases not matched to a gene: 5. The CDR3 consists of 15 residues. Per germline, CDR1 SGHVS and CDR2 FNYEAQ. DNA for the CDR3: TGTGCCAGCAGCTCGGCGGGAGGGCCGCAAGAGACCCAGTACTTC. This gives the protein CASSSAGGPQETQYF.

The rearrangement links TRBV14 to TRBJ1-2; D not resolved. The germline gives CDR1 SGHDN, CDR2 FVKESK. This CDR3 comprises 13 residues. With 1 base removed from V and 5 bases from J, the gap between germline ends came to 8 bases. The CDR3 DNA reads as TGTGCCAGCAGCCAAGGGGAAGGATATGGCTACACCTTC. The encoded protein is CASSQGEGYGYTF.

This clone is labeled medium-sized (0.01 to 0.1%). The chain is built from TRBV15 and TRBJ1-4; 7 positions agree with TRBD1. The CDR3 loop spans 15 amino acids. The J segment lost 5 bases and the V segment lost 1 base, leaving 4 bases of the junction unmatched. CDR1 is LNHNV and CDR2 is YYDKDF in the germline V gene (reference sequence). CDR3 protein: CATSRAGQKNEKLFF. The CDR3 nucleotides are TGTGCCACCAGCAGAGCGGGACAGAAAAATGAAAAACTGTTTTTT. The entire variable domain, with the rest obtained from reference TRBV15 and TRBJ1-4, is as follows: DAMVIQNPRYQVTQFGKPVTLSCSQTLNHNVMYWYQQKSSQAPKLLFHYYDKDFNNEADTPDNFQSRRPNTSFCFLDIRSPGLGDTAMYLCATSRAGQKNEKLFFGSGTQLSVL.

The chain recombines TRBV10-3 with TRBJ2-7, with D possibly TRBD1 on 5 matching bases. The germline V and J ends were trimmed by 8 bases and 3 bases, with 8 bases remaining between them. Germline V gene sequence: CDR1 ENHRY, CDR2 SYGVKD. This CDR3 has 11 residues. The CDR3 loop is CAISRDYEQYF. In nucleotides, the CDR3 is TGTGCCATCTCCAGGGACTACGAGCAGTACTTC.

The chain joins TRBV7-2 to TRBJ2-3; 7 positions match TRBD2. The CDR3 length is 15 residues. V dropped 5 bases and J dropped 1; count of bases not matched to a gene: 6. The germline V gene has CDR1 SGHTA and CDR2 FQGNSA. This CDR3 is CASSPGGGRTDTQYF. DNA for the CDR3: TGTGCCAGCAGCCCGGGGGGAGGGCGCACAGATACGCAGTATTTT.

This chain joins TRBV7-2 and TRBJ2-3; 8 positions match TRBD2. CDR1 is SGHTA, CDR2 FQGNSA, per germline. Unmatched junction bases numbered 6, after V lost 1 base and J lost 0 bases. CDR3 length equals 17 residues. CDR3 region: CASSLVRRGVSTDTQYF. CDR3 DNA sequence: TGTGCCAGCAGCTTAGTACGGCGGGGGGTGAGCACAGATACGCAGTATTTT.